These 7 T cell receptor beta chains share one sample of origin, sequenced in a study of shared clonotypes between healthy human individuals (dated by TCRdb to 2018 to 2020). The library was produced with the immunoSEQ multiplex PCR assay. What TCRdb holds here is the immuneACCESS table cut down to in-frame rearrangements. Part of the clones is not present; checked against another copy, under half of the missing clones reflect an unresolved V gene, and the others are unexplained. Counted in this sample were about 2.4 million clones; 80% to 95% of them appeared once. The ten largest clones capture 0.36% of the sample. Specimen: naive CD4+ T cells from PBMCs. The cell subset or site label corresponds to: CD45RA+ positively selected. The receptors here all came from a man aged 18-30 years in good health. Some clones in this sample may be carry-over from other donors' samples.

The sample holds one count of this clone. Sequence at one end of the junction differs from germline and may be a read error. The chain links TRBV5-1 to TRBJ2-5, with 11 bases identical to TRBD2. Germline-derived CDR1 and CDR2 are SGHRS and YFSETQ. The CDR3 contains 15 residues. This CDR3 is CASSFGTSGEEPQYF. The DNA for the CDR3 is TGCGCCAGCAGCTTCGGGACTAGCGGTGAAGAGCCCCAGTACTTC.

This clone has just one count. The chain links TRBV21-1 to TRBJ2-3; TRBD2 is taken as the D call from the table, unchecked against the DNA. TRBV21-1 is tagged as a pseudogene. This CDR3 is built from 17 residues. This CDR3 reads CASSKVWLAGCADTQYF. CDR3 coding DNA: TGTGCCAGCAGCAAAGTATGGCTAGCGGGATGCGCAGATACGCAGTATTTT.

The CDR3 nucleotides are TGTGCCAGCAGGTGGGAGGGACAAGAGACCCAGTACTTC. Amino acid sequence: CASRWEGQETQYF. The J gene is TRBJ2-5, the V gene TRBV5-5; 7 nucleotides line up with TRBD2. The CDR3 covers 13 residues. With V trimmed by 5 bases and J by 2 bases, 3 bases remained unmatched. Germline V gene sequence: CDR1 SGHKS, CDR2 YYEKEE (reference sequence). Supplemented by reference TRBV5-5 and TRBJ2-5, the full variable domain reads DAGVTQSPTHLIKTRGQQVTLRCSPISGHKSVSWYQQVLGQGPQFIFQYYEKEERGRGNFPDRFSARQFPNYSSELNVNALLLGDSALYLCASRWEGQETQYFGPGTRLLVL.

The chain joins TRBV7-9 to TRBJ2-5; D remains unclear. The CDR3 is made up of 13 amino acids. Looked up from germline, CDR1 is SEHNR and CDR2 is FQNEAQ (reference sequence). V was shortened by 1 base and J by 7 bases, with 10 bases between the two germline ends. The CDR3: CASSLEWSGTQYF. CDR3 bases: TGTGCCAGCAGCTTAGAATGGTCCGGGACCCAGTACTTC.

V and J are TRBV5-4 and TRBJ2-1; 10 nucleotides line up with TRBD1. Germline V gene data show CDR1 as SGHNT and CDR2 as YYREEE (reference sequence). The J segment lost 7 bases and the V segment lost 1 base, leaving 8 bases of the junction unmatched. The CDR3 extends over 16 amino acids. CDR3 nucleotide sequence: TGTGCCAGCAGCTTGATGGGGACAGGGGCGCGGAATGAGCAGTTCTTC. It translates to CASSLMGTGARNEQFF. Looking up the rest from reference TRBV5-4 and TRBJ2-1 gives the full variable domain: ETGVTQSPTHLIKTRGQQVTLRCSSQSGHNTVSWYQQALGQGPQFIFQYYREEENGRGNFPPRFSGLQFPNYSSELNVNALELDDSALYLCASSLMGTGARNEQFFGPGTRLTVL.

The rearrangement uses TRBV7-2 and TRBJ2-7; D gene unclear. Germline V gives CDR1 SGHTA, CDR2 FQGNSA. Trimming removed 5 bases from V and 0 bases from J, with 8 bases in between. The CDR3 is made up of 13 amino acids. The DNA of the CDR3 is TGTGCCAGCAGCGAACCGAACTCCTACGAGCAGTACTTC. Translated: CASSEPNSYEQYF.

The chain combines TRBV6-1 with TRBJ2-6, with D maybe TRBD2 (6 bases). V was cut by 4 bases and J by 1 base, with 11 bases left in between. This CDR3 region has 16 residues. CDR1 MNHNS and CDR2 SASEGT come from the germline V gene. This chain's CDR3 is CASSGGGASGANVLTF. DNA of the CDR3: TGTGCCAGCAGTGGGGGCGGGGCGTCTGGGGCCAACGTCCTGACTTTC.